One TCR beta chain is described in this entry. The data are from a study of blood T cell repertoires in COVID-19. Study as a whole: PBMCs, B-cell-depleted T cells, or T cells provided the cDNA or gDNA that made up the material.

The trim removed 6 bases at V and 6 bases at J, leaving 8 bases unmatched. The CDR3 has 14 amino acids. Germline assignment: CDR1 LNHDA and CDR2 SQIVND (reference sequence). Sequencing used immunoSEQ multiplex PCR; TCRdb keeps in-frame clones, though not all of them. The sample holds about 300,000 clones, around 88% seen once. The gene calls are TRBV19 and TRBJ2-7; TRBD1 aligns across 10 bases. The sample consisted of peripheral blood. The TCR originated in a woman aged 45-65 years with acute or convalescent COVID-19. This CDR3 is CASSWTGGAGEQYF. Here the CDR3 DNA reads TGTGCCAGTAGCTGGACAGGGGGTGCGGGCGAGCAGTACTTC.